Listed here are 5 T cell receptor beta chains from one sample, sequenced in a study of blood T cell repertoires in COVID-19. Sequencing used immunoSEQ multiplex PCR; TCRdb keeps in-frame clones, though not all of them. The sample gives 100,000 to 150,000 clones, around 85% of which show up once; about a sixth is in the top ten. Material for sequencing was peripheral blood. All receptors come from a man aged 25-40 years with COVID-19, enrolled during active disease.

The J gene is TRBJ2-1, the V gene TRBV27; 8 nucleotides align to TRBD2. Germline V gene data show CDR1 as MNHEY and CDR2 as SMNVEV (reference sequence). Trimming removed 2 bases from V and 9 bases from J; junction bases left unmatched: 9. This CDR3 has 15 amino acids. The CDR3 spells CASSLEGLVPIEQFF. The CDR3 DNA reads TGTGCCAGCAGTTTAGAGGGACTAGTGCCAATTGAGCAGTTCTTC.

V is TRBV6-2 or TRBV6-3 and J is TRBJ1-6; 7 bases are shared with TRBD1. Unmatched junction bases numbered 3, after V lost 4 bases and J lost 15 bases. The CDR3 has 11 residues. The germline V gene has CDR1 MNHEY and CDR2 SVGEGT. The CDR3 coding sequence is TGTGCCAGCAGTTCACAGGGGAACCTCCACTTT. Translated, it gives CASSSQGNLHF.

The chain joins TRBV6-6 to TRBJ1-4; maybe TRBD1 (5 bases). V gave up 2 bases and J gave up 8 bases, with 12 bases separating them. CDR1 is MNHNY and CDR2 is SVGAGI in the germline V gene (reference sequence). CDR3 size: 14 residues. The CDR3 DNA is TGTGCCAGCAGTTACGGGGAGCGGGGCGAAAAACTGTTTTTT. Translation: CASSYGERGEKLFF.

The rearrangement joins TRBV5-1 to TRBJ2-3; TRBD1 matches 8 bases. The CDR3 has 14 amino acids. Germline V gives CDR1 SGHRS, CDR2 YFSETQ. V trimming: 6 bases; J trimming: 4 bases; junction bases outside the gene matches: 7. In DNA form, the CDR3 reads TGCGCCAGCATAGCAGGGGGCGTCGCAGATACGCAGTATTTT. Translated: CASIAGGVADTQYF.

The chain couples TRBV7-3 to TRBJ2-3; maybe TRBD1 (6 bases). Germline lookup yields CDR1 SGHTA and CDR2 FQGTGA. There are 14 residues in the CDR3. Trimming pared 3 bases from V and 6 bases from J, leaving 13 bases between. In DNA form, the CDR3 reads TGTGCCAGCAGCTTGGGACATCGGTGGGATACGCAGTATTTT. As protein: CASSLGHRWDTQYF.